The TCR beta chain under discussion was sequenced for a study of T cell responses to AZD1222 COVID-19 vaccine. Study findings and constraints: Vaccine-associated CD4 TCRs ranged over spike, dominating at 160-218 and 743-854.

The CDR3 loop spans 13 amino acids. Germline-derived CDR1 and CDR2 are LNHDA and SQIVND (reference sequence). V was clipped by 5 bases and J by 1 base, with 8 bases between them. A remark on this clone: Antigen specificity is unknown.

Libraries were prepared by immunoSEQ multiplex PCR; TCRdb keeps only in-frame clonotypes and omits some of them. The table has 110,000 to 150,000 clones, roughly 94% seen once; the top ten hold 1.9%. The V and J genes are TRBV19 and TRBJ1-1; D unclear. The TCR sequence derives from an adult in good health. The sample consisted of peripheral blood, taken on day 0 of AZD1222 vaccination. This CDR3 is CASSLGRNTEAFF. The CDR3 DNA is TGTGCCAGTAGTTTGGGTAGGAACACTGAAGCTTTCTTT.